A selection of T cell receptor beta chains follows, all from one sample in a study of breast tumors, draining lymph nodes, adjacent tissues. MiXCR was run by TCRdb on the multiplex PCR reads, yielding one entry per CDR3 protein. This sample has under 250,000 distinct CDR3 sequences; 32% occur once, and the top ten carry over 1.1%. The sample taken for sequencing was axillary lymph node tissue. The source of these receptors is a female donor with breast cancer. Some clones in this sample may be carry-over from other donors' samples. The CDR3 runs from the conserved cysteine through the conserved F or W. D genes are given only for firm matches. Size values are once, few and many counts, or a class for expanded clones, and some rows have none.

TRBJ1-4	.	TRBV24-1	.	CATSEHTGIEKLFF	TGTGCCACCAGTGAGCATACAGGGATTGAAAAACTGTTTTTT
TRBJ2-4	.	TRBV20-1	.	CSATPELLQGAKNIQYF	TGCAGTGCTACCCCGGAACTGCTACAAGGGGCCAAAAACATTCAGTACTTC
TRBJ1-4	.	TRBV6-1	many	CASARLNEKLFF	TGTGCCAGCGCGAGACTTAATGAAAAACTGTTTTTT
TRBJ2-1	TRBD2	TRBV20-1	many	CSARDGTTINEQFF	TGCAGTGCTAGAGATGGGACTACCATCAATGAGCAGTTCTTC
TRBJ2-3	.	TRBV11-2	many	CASSLGRGRNTQYF	TGTGCCAGCAGCTTAGGCAGGGGCAGGAATACGCAGTATTTT
TRBJ2-4	TRBD1	TRBV11-3	.	CASSRDRVTTQYF	TGTGCCAGCAGCCGGGACAGGGTAACCACTCAGTACTTC
TRBJ2-7	TRBD1	TRBV5-6	many	CASSASGTVSYEQYF	TGTGCCAGCAGCGCGTCCGGGACAGTCTCCTACGAGCAGTACTTC
TRBJ1-3	TRBD1	TRBV28	many	CASSLWGTGGTGNTIYF	TGTGCCAGCAGTTTATGGGGGACAGGGGGAACTGGAAACACCATATATTTT
TRBJ2-7	.	TRBV20-1	many	CSARRDISYEQYF	TGCAGTGCTAGGAGGGACATCTCCTACGAGCAGTACTTC
TRBJ1-1	.	TRBV19	.	CASSIEGGRTEAFF	TGTGCCAGTAGTATCGAGGGTGGTCGGACTGAAGCTTTCTTT
TRBJ2-7	TRBD1	TRBV29-1	.	CSWTGSVGSYEQYF	TGCAGCTGGACAGGGTCGGTGGGGTCCTACGAGCAGTACTTC
TRBJ1-3	TRBD1	TRBV19	many	CATTGTFSGNTIYF	TGTGCCACGACAGGGACTTTCTCTGGAAACACCATATATTTT
TRBJ1-3	.	TRBV5-5	many	CASSLDRGRGNTIYF	TGTGCCAGCAGCTTGGATCGGGGCAGGGGAAACACCATATATTTT
TRBJ1-1	.	TRBV20-1	many	CSASSGLRTEAFF	TGCAGTGCTAGTTCGGGTCTGAGGACTGAAGCTTTCTTT
TRBJ2-5	.	TRBV7-3	.	CASSKSYGRRETQYF	TGTGCCAGCAGCAAATCGTACGGGAGACGGGAGACCCAGTACTTC
TRBJ2-1	.	TRBV6-1	few	CASSEMMGYEQFF	TGTGCCAGCAGTGAGATGATGGGTTATGAGCAGTTCTTC
TRBJ2-7	TRBD1	TRBV25-1	many	CASSEFRQGGYEQYF	TGTGCCAGCAGTGAATTTAGACAGGGTGGGTACGAGCAGTACTTC
TRBJ2-4	.	TRBV12-3/TRBV12-4	.	CASSLTTEGRNIQYF	TGTGCCAGCAGTCTTACGACAGAGGGGAGAAACATTCAGTACTTC
TRBJ2-1	TRBD2	TRBV28	.	CASSLGTSDCNEQFF	TGTGCCAGCAGCCTCGGGACTAGCGACTGCAATGAGCAGTTCTTC
TRBJ2-1	.	TRBV29-1	many	CSVRKTTRYEQFF	TGCAGCGTTCGCAAAACGACTCGATACGAGCAGTTCTTC
TRBJ2-3	TRBD2	TRBV11-2	many	CASSLTGGVAGDTQYF	TGTGCCAGCAGCTTAACGGGAGGGGTAGCGGGAGATACGCAGTATTTT
TRBJ1-2	.	TRBV6-1	many	CASIGRGRDGYTF	TGTGCCAGCATCGGCCGAGGACGGGATGGCTACACCTTC
TRBJ2-7	.	TRBV24-1	many	CATSDNNFYEQYF	TGTGCCACCAGTGATAATAACTTCTACGAGCAGTACTTC
TRBJ2-7	.	TRBV20-1	many	CSAARDTPYEQYF	TGCAGTGCTGCCCGGGACACCCCCTACGAGCAGTACTTC
TRBJ1-5	.	TRBV19	.	CASSPRRGPQHF	TGTGCCAGTAGTCCCCGGCGGGGGCCCCAGCATTTT
TRBJ1-6	.	TRBV6-6	many	CASSHSDQGGSPLHF	TGTGCCAGCAGTCACTCGGATCAGGGAGGCTCACCCCTCCACTTT
TRBJ2-7	.	TRBV19	many	CASSRTWDLSYEQYF	TGTGCCAGTAGTCGTACCTGGGACCTTTCCTACGAGCAGTACTTC
TRBJ2-5	.	TRBV2	many	CASRDSGQETQYF	TGTGCCAGCCGGGACTCAGGGCAAGAGACCCAGTACTTC
TRBJ2-3	.	TRBV24-1	.	CATSRTVPSTDTQYF	TGTGCCACCAGTCGGACAGTCCCTAGCACAGATACGCAGTATTTT
TRBJ1-3	.	TRBV5-1	many	CASSLVGRDNTNTIYF	TGCGCCAGCAGCTTGGTTGGCAGGGACAATACAAACACCATATATTTT
TRBJ2-1	.	TRBV7-2	many	CASSSPDGGEQFF	TGTGCCAGCAGCTCACCGGACGGTGGTGAGCAGTTCTTC
TRBJ2-3	.	TRBV6-5	many	CASSLQVGDTQYF	TGTGCCAGCAGCCTCCAGGTTGGAGATACGCAGTATTTT
TRBJ1-5	TRBD1	TRBV5-6	few	CASSLRGPPQHF	TGTGCCAGCAGCTTGAGGGGGCCGCCCCAGCATTTT
TRBJ2-7	TRBD2	TRBV2	once	CASKGLVTARYEQYF	TGTGCCAGCAAAGGACTAGTCACGGCCCGCTACGAGCAGTACTTC
TRBJ2-7	TRBD2	TRBV20-1	.	CSARDSAQTTGRAYEQYF	TGCAGTGCTAGAGATTCCGCTCAAACTACCGGGAGGGCCTACGAGCAGTACTTC
TRBJ2-1	TRBD1	TRBV7-9	.	CASSKGQGDVNEQLF	TGTGCCAGCAGCAAGGGACAGGGGGATGTCAATGAGCAGCTCTTC
TRBJ2-1	.	TRBV5-6	few	CASDEGGYNEQFF	TGTGCCAGCGACGAGGGGGGCTACAATGAGCAGTTCTTC
TRBJ2-1	.	TRBV7-3	many	CASSASRNEQFF	TGTGCCAGCAGCGCCTCTCGGAATGAGCAGTTCTTC
TRBJ2-7	TRBD2	TRBV5-1	many	CASSPSSGADEQYF	TGCGCCAGCAGCCCCTCTAGCGGGGCCGACGAGCAGTACTTC
TRBJ2-1	.	TRBV9	many	CASASGGGVSSYNEQFF	TGTGCCAGCGCCAGCGGAGGGGGGGTTAGCTCCTACAATGAGCAGTTCTTC
TRBJ2-5	TRBD2	TRBV29-1	.	CSVTPGGGETQYF	TGCAGCGTTACGCCGGGGGGGGGGGAGACCCAGTACTTC
TRBJ2-3	.	TRBV20-1	few	CSAYRRRKRQGEQYF	TGCAGTGCATACAGGAGGAGAAAGAGGCAGGGTGAGCAGTATTTT
TRBJ2-3	.	TRBV20-1	.	CSARIHGTSLGWADTQYF	TGCAGTGCTAGAATTCACGGAACTAGCCTCGGTTGGGCAGATACGCAGTATTTT
TRBJ2-5	.	TRBV20-1	many	CSAPTGSQETQYF	TGCAGTGCACCAACGGGCAGCCAAGAGACCCAGTACTTC